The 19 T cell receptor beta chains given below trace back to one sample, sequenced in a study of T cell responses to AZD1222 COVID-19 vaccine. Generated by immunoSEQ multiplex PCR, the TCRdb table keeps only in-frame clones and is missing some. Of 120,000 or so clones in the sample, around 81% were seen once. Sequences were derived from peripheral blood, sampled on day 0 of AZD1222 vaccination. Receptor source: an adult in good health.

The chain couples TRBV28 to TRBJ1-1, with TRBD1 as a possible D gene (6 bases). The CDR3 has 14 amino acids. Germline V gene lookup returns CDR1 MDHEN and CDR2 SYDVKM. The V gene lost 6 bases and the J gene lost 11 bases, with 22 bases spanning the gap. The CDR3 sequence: CASSPGQTNKGAFF. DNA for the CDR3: TGTGCCAGCAGCCCTGGACAGACTAACAAGGGGGCTTTCTTT.

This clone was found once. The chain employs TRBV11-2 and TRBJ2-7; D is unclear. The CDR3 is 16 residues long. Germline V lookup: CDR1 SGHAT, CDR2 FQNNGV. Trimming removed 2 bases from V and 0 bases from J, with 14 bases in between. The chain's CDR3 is CASSLLSADPSYEQYF. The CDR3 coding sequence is TGTGCCAGCAGCTTATTAAGTGCAGACCCCTCCTACGAGCAGTACTTC.

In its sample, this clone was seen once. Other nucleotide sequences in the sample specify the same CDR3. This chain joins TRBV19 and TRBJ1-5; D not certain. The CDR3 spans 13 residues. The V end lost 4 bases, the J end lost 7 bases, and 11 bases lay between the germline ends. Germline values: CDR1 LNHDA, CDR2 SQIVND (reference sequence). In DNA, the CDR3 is TGTGCCAGTAGTACGGGCGGGAACCAGCCCCAGCATTTT. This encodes CASSTGGNQPQHF.

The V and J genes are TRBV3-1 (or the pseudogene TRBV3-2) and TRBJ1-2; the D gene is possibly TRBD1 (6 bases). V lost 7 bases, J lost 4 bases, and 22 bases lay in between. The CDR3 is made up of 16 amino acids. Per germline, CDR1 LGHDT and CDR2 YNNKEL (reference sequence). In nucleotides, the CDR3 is TGTGCCAGCACCCATCGGGGAGCAGGGGATGGCTATGGCTACACCTTC. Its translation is CASTHRGAGDGYGYTF.

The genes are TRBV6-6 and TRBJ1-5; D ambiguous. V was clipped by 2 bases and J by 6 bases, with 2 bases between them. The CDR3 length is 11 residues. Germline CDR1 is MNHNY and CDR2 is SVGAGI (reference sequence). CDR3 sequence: CASSYAQPQHF. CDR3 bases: TGTGCCAGCAGTTACGCTCAGCCCCAGCATTTT.

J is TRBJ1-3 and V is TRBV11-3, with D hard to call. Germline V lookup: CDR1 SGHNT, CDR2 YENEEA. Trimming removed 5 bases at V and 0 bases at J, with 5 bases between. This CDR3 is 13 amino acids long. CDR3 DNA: TGTGCCAGCAGCCGGGACTCTGGAAACACCATATATTTT. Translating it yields CASSRDSGNTIYF.

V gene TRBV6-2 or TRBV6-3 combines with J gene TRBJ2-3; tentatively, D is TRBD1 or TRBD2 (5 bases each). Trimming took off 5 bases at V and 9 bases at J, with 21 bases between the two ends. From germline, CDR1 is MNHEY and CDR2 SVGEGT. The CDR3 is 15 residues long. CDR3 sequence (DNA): TGTGCCAGCAGTCCCCCCGGGGCGCAAGGGAAGACGCAGTATTTT. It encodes CASSPPGAQGKTQYF.

CDR3 DNA: TGTGCCAGCAGCCGCGAACAGGGGGCTTTTACCTACGAGCAGTACTTC. This sequence encodes CASSREQGAFTYEQYF. The rearrangement uses TRBV14 and TRBJ2-7; TRBD1 aligns across 9 bases. This CDR3 region has 16 residues. From germline, CDR1 is SGHDN and CDR2 FVKESK. V trimming: 4 bases; J trimming: 2 bases; junction bases outside the gene matches: 9. Variable domain in full (rest from reference TRBV14 and TRBJ2-7): EAGVTQFPSHSVIEKGQTVTLRCDPISGHDNLYWYRRVMGKEIKFLLHFVKESKQDESGMPNNRFLAERTGGTYSTLKVQPAELEDSGVYFCASSREQGAFTYEQYFGPGTRLTVT.

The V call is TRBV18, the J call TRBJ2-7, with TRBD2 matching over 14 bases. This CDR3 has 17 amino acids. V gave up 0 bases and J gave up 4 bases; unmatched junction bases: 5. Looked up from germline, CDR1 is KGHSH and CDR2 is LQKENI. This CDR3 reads CASSPPSGTSGSYEQYF. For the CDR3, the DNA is TGTGCCAGCTCACCACCTAGCGGGACTAGCGGGAGTTACGAGCAGTACTTC.

CDR3 sequence: CAISGPGTLGAFF. In DNA, the CDR3 is TGTGCCATCAGTGGACCCGGGACATTGGGAGCTTTCTTT. The V gene is TRBV10-3, the J gene TRBJ1-1; D might be TRBD1 (6 bases). In germline, CDR1 is ENHRY, CDR2 SYGVKD. Trimming took 4 bases from V and 10 from J, leaving 16 bases between them. This CDR3 is 13 amino acids long.

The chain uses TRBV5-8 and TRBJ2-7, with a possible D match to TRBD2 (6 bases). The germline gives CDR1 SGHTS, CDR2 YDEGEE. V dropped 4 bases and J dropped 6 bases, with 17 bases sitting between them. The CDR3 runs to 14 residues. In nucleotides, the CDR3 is TGTGCCAGCAGCCTTGGAACCGCGCGGGGCGAGCAGTACTTC. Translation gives CASSLGTARGEQYF.

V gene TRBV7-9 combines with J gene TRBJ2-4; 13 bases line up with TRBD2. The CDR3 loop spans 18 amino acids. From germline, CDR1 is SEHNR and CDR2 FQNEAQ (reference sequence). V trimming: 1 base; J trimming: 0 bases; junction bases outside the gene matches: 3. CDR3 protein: CASSLGTSGGLAKNIQYF. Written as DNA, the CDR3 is TGTGCCAGCAGCTTAGGGACTAGCGGGGGACTAGCCAAAAACATTCAGTACTTC.

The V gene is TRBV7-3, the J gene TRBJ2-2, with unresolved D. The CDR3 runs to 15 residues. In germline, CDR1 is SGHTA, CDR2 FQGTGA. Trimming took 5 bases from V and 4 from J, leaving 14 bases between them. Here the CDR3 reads CASSPTSATTGELFF. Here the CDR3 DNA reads TGTGCCAGCAGCCCCACAAGCGCGACCACCGGGGAGCTGTTTTTT.

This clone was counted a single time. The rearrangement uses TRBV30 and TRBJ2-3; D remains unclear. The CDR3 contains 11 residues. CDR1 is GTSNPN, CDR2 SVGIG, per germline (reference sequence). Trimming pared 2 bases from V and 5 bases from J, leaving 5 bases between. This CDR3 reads CAWSFGDTQYF. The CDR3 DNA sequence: TGTGCCTGGAGTTTTGGAGATACGCAGTATTTT.

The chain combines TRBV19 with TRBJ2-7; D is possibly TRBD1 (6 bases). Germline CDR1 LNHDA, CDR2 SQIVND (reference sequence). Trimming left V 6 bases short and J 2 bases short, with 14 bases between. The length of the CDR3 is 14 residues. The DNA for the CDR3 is TGTGCCAGTAGCCTCTCTGGGGGCCCCTACGAGCAGTACTTC. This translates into CASSLSGGPYEQYF.

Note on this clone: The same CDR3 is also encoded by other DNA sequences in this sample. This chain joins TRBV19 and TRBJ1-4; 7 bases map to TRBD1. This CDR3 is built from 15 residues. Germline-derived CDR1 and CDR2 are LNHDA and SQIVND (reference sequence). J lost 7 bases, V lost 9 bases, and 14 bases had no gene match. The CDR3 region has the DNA TGTGCCAGCACTCGGACTTGGACAGGAGGTGAAAAACTGTTTTTT. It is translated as CASTRTWTGGEKLFF.

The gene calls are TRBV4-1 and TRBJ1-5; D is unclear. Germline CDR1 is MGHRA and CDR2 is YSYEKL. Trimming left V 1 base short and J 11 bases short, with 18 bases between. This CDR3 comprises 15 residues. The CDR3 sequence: CASSQVDGSDEAQHF. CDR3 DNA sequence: TGCGCCAGCAGCCAAGTGGACGGTTCAGATGAGGCCCAGCATTTT.

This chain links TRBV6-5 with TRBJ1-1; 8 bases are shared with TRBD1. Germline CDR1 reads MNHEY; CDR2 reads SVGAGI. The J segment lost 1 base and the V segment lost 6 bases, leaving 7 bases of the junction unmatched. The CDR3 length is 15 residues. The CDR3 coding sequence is TGTGCCAGCAGGCAAAACGACAGGGGGAACACTGAAGCTTTCTTT. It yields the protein CASRQNDRGNTEAFF.

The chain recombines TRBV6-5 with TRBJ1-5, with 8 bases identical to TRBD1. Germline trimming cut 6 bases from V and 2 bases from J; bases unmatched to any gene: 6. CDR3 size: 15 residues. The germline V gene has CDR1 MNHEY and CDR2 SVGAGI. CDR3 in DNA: TGTGCCAGCAGGAGGGACAGGATGGGCAATCAGCCCCAGCATTTT. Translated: CASRRDRMGNQPQHF.